This TCR beta chain was captured by sequencing in a study of blood T cells in healthy people across ages. Study-wide points: Among T cells, TCR beta diversity per million cells dropped roughly linearly as age rose. Long-lived and aged donors differed, with more naive CD4+ cells and higher diversity in the long-lived.

Primed by a sample-barcoded 5' primer and a J-beta primer mix, a second PCR proceeded for roughly 7 to 11 cycles. With 12 random nucleotides, a template-switch adaptor tagged each individual cDNA molecule. MiXCR, run by TCRdb on the 5' RACE reads, gives a single entry per CDR3 protein. Seen here are 1.4 million to 1.5 million distinct CDR3 sequences, around 42% observed once, and the top ten hold 7% to 9.5%. This clonotype was seen only a few times. Its antigen remains unknown. The source is a woman aged 18-35 years in good health. Input material: blood.

DNA of the CDR3: TGTGCCAGCACCCGGGACATAGAGAATTCACCCCTCCACTTT. Its protein is CASTRDIENSPLHF. J is TRBJ1-6 and V is TRBV6-1; possibly TRBD1 for D (6 bases). Germline lookup yields CDR1 MNHNS and CDR2 SASEGT. CDR3 length equals 14 residues. The V and J ends lost 7 bases and 7 bases respectively, with 14 bases between them.